This entry describes one TCR beta chain. Its antigen is unknown. The CDR3 extends over 19 amino acids. V gave up 7 bases and J gave up 1 base; unmatched junction bases: 10. Germline CDR1 reads ENHRY; CDR2 reads SYGVKD. PCR employed 60 Vbeta and 13 Jbeta primers. This table comes from immunoSEQ multiplex PCR, and its TCRdb copy is limited to in-frame clones, with some not included. The repertoire holds roughly 140,000 clones, with about 82% as singletons. The data originate from a study of cytomegalovirus exposure and HLA in healthy donors. Study-level findings and limits: Other equally common chains were less clonally expanded than HLA-associated TCR beta chains, a later analysis showed. Earlier findings revealed that most TCR beta V segments proved productive either about 87% or about 30% of the time. Apart from CMV serostatus, no immune exposure information was available.

Source material: PBMCs. This chain links TRBV10-3 with TRBJ2-2, with 15 bases aligning to TRBD2. The TCR originated in a man aged 25-45 years in good health and CMV-seronegative. In nucleotides, the CDR3 is TGTGCCATCAACAACCCGGGACTAGCGGGAGGACTGAACACCGGGGAGCTGTTTTTT. Translation: CAINNPGLAGGLNTGELFF.